The following is a TCR beta chain sequence with its context. Antigen specificity is unknown. V lost 2 bases to trimming and J lost 0 bases, with 12 bases between them. The V gene's germline CDR1 is SGDLS and CDR2 YYNGEE. CDR3 size: 16 residues. Then a second PCR, running about 6 to 12 cycles, was carried out with a sample-barcoded 5' primer and a J-beta primer mix. MiXCR, applied by TCRdb to the 5' RACE reads, yields one record per CDR3 protein. The data hold 650,000 to 1,000,000 distinct CDR3 sequences, with around 34% observed a single time. This entry belongs to a study of blood T cells in healthy people across ages. Findings of the study overall: Underestimates were what the diversity estimates from one million T cells were considered to be.

The chain couples TRBV9 to TRBJ2-1; D unclear. This receptor was obtained from a man aged 18 to 29 in good health. The material sequenced was blood. CDR3 sequence (DNA): TGTGCCAGCAGCGTCTCACTTTGGAGCTCCTACAATGAGCAGTTCTTC. It yields the protein CASSVSLWSSYNEQFF.